This T cell receptor beta chain was documented in a study of cytomegalovirus exposure and HLA in healthy donors. Study summary: Previous work identified roughly 110 million unique TCR beta sequences from roughly 170 million T cells.

The PCR used 60 Vbeta and 13 Jbeta primers. Sequencing was performed with immunoSEQ multiplex PCR; in TCRdb, only in-frame clones are kept and a portion is missing. The sample has 100,000 or so clones; 70% to 80% are singletons. With V trimmed by 4 bases and J by 4 bases, 11 bases remained unmatched. CDR3 size: 16 residues. The germline V gene has CDR1 SGDLS and CDR2 YYNGEE. The sequence derives from a man aged 50-59 years in good health and CMV-seropositive. Sequenced input: PBMCs. This rearrangement joins TRBV9 to TRBJ2-3, with TRBD2 matching 8 bases. DNA for the CDR3: TGTGCCAGCAGCCCTCTTAGCGGGGCTGGGGCAGATACGCAGTATTTT. Encoded protein: CASSPLSGAGADTQYF.